These T cell receptor beta chains were read from a single sample in a study of PD-1 blockade in classical Hodgkin lymphoma. The protocol was immunoSEQ multiplex PCR, while the TCRdb copy is restricted to in-frame clones and leaves out a portion. This repertoire shows approximately 27,000 clones, 80% to 90% found once; its top ten account for around 2.3%. The sample consisted of peripheral blood mononuclear cells (PBMCs), taken at baseline. Receptors were obtained from a human donor with classical Hodgkin lymphoma. CDR3s include the opening cysteine and the closing phenylalanine or tryptophan. Fields, in order: clone size, V gene, D gene, J gene, CDR3 DNA, CDR3 protein. The D gene is left open where the match is weak. The listing skips clone size in some rows; elsewhere it reads once, few, many or a size class.

clone_size: few; v_call: TRBV5-1; d_call: .; j_call: TRBJ2-3; cdr3_nt: TGCGCCAGCAGCTTGGGTGGCGGAGGCACAGATACGCAGTATTTT; cdr3_aa: CASSLGGGGTDTQYF
clone_size: .; v_call: TRBV7-9; d_call: .; j_call: TRBJ2-1; cdr3_nt: TGTGCCAGCAGCTCGCAGGGCGGACAGCAGTTCTTC; cdr3_aa: CASSSQGGQQFF
clone_size: .; v_call: TRBV7-3; d_call: .; j_call: TRBJ2-1; cdr3_nt: TGTGCCAGCAGCTTAAACTCTGGTCATCGGTCTGCCTCAACCTCGATCAACAATGAGCAGTTCTTC; cdr3_aa: CASSLNSGHRSASTSINNEQFF
clone_size: .; v_call: TRBV7-8; d_call: .; j_call: TRBJ1-6; cdr3_nt: TGTGCCAGCAGCGCGGATTTGGGTAATTCACCCCTCCACTTT; cdr3_aa: CASSADLGNSPLHF
clone_size: .; v_call: TRBV6-5; d_call: .; j_call: TRBJ2-5; cdr3_nt: TGTGCCAGCAGTTACCGGGCAGCCCAAGAGACCCAGTACTTC; cdr3_aa: CASSYRAAQETQYF
clone_size: .; v_call: TRBV19; d_call: .; j_call: TRBJ1-6; cdr3_nt: TGTGCCACCCGAGGACAGAACGTACTAAATTCACCCCTCCACTTT; cdr3_aa: CATRGQNVLNSPLHF
clone_size: few; v_call: TRBV15; d_call: TRBD1; j_call: TRBJ1-1; cdr3_nt: TGTGCCACCAGCAGGGACAGGCTGGAAGCTTTCTTT; cdr3_aa: CATSRDRLEAFF
clone_size: once; v_call: TRBV27; d_call: TRBD1; j_call: TRBJ2-2; cdr3_nt: TGTGCCAGCAGTAAACCGGACAGGGCAATCGGGGAGCTGTTTTTT; cdr3_aa: CASSKPDRAIGELFF
clone_size: .; v_call: TRBV7-9; d_call: .; j_call: TRBJ1-2; cdr3_nt: TGTGCCAGCAGCCCGAACAGGGTTGGAGGCTACACCTTC; cdr3_aa: CASSPNRVGGYTF
clone_size: .; v_call: TRBV6-1; d_call: .; j_call: TRBJ1-5; cdr3_nt: TGTGCCAGCAGTGAGTTTAGCAATCAGCCCCAGCATTTT; cdr3_aa: CASSEFSNQPQHF
clone_size: .; v_call: TRBV5-1; d_call: .; j_call: TRBJ2-7; cdr3_nt: TGCGCCAGCAGCCCAACAGGGACCTACGAGCAGTACTTC; cdr3_aa: CASSPTGTYEQYF
clone_size: .; v_call: TRBV11-2; d_call: TRBD2; j_call: TRBJ2-2; cdr3_nt: TGTGCCAGCAGCTTAGGGAGCGGGGGGGCCGGGACCGGGGAGCTGTTTTTT; cdr3_aa: CASSLGSGGAGTGELFF
clone_size: few; v_call: TRBV12-5; d_call: .; j_call: TRBJ2-7; cdr3_nt: TGTGCTAGTGGTTCCCCACGATCCTACGAGCAGTACTTC; cdr3_aa: CASGSPRSYEQYF
clone_size: .; v_call: TRBV12-5; d_call: TRBD2; j_call: TRBJ2-3; cdr3_nt: TGTGCTAGTGCACCCGGACTAGCGGCCCGCACAGATACGCAGTATTTT; cdr3_aa: CASAPGLAARTDTQYF
clone_size: .; v_call: TRBV5-1; d_call: .; j_call: TRBJ1-4; cdr3_nt: TGCGCCAGCCGGTCATTGGTAACTAATGAAAAACTGTTTTTT; cdr3_aa: CASRSLVTNEKLFF